These 30 T cell receptor beta chains were sequenced from one sample in a study of CD8+CD57+ T cells in acquired aplastic anemia. Investigators profiled TCR beta VDJ and CDR3 from genomic DNA template. TCRdb processed the reads anew with MiXCR; each CDR3 protein has one entry. The sample records 450,000 to 600,000 distinct CDR3 sequences, approximately 33% being singletons. Patients sequenced had flow cytometry evidence of CD8+CD57+ cell expansion. The sequenced sample was sorted CD4+, CD8+, or CD8+CD57+ T cells (not recorded which) from PBMCs. These receptor sequences come from a human donor with aplastic anemia.

This chain uses TRBV20-1 with TRBJ1-2, with D maybe TRBD1 (5 bases). CDR3 length equals 11 residues. V lost 5 bases, J lost 8 bases, and 12 bases lay in between. The germline CDR1 and CDR2 sequences are DFQATT and SNEGSKA (reference sequence). The CDR3 coding sequence is TGCAGTGCTCGGGACCGCGCGGGCTACACCTTC. Translation gives CSARDRAGYTF.

The sample holds a few counts of this clonotype. The rearrangement joins TRBV20-1 to TRBJ2-2, with D hard to call. The CDR3 consists of 15 residues. Trimming removed 5 bases from V and 0 bases from J, with 13 bases in between. Looked up from germline, CDR1 is DFQATT and CDR2 is SNEGSKA (reference sequence). The CDR3 loop is CSAPRPSANTGELFF. The CDR3 nucleotides read TGCAGTGCTCCTCGCCCCTCCGCGAACACCGGGGAGCTGTTTTTT.

The chain joins TRBV20-1 to TRBJ1-4; 9 bases fit TRBD1. Germline V gene lookup returns CDR1 DFQATT and CDR2 SNEGSKA (reference sequence). The CDR3 extends over 13 amino acids. With 5 bases clipped from V and 8 bases from J, the junction kept 6 bases outside the gene matches. Here the CDR3 reads CSAPGTGHEKLFF. In nucleotides, the CDR3 is TGCAGTGCTCCCGGGACAGGGCACGAAAAACTGTTTTTT.

The rearrangement joins TRBV6-1 to TRBJ2-7; D may match TRBD1 or TRBD2 (5 bases each). The V gene lost 7 bases and the J gene lost 3 bases, with 10 bases spanning the gap. The CDR3 runs 12 residues. Looked up from germline, CDR1 is MNHNS and CDR2 is SASEGT. The CDR3 reads CASKGELYEQYF. The DNA of the CDR3 is TGTGCCAGCAAAGGGGAGCTCTACGAGCAGTACTTC.

This clonotype occurred a few times. The J gene is TRBJ2-4, the V gene TRBV14; D ambiguous. Per germline, CDR1 SGHDN and CDR2 FVKESK. The length of the CDR3 is 12 residues. Trimming removed 1 base from V and 9 bases from J, with 7 bases in between. The CDR3 DNA follows: TGTGCCAGCAGCCAAGTCTTTAGCATTCAGTACTTC. It codes for CASSQVFSIQYF.

The V gene is TRBV4-3, the J gene TRBJ2-7; D not resolved. The germline V gene has CDR1 LGHNA and CDR2 YSLEER. Trimming cost V 0 bases and J 1 base, with 10 bases left between them. The CDR3 is made up of 15 amino acids. The CDR3 region is CASSQETVRSYEQYF. The CDR3 region has the DNA TGCGCCAGCAGCCAAGAAACCGTCAGATCCTACGAGCAGTACTTC.

V gene TRBV6-1 combines with J gene TRBJ2-1; 10 nucleotides match TRBD2. CDR3 length: 15 amino acids. Looked up from germline, CDR1 is MNHNS and CDR2 is SASEGT. Germline trimming cut 4 bases from V and 4 bases from J; bases unmatched to any gene: 4. CDR3 protein: CASSALAGVYNEQFF. The CDR3 nucleotides are TGTGCCAGCAGTGCGCTAGCGGGGGTTTACAATGAGCAGTTCTTC.

This sequence joins TRBV9 and TRBJ1-1, with D unclear. CDR3 length: 15 amino acids. In germline, CDR1 is SGDLS, CDR2 YYNGEE. V lost 4 bases and J lost 3, with 16 bases in between. CDR3 protein: CASSFDLTPDTEAFF. Here the CDR3 DNA reads TGTGCCAGCAGCTTTGATTTAACGCCGGACACTGAAGCTTTCTTT.

This rearrangement joins TRBV4-1 to TRBJ1-2; no clear D gene. This CDR3 has 14 amino acids. V dropped 2 bases and J dropped 2 bases, with 9 bases sitting between them. Germline V lookup: CDR1 MGHRA, CDR2 YSYEKL. CDR3 coding DNA: TGCGCCAGCAGCCAAAAAGGAAAGAACTATGGCTACACCTTC. Translation: CASSQKGKNYGYTF.

The chain couples TRBV6-1 to TRBJ2-1, with D perhaps TRBD2 (6 bases). Germline V gene lookup returns CDR1 MNHNS and CDR2 SASEGT. Trimming shortened V by 7 bases and J by 6 bases, and 22 bases separated the two germline ends. The CDR3 extends over 16 amino acids. The CDR3 sequence: CASTSPGRGNSNEQFF. The CDR3 nucleotides read TGTGCCAGCACCTCTCCGGGGCGCGGGAATTCCAATGAGCAGTTCTTC.

Details on this clonotype: One junction end disagrees with the germline gene, perhaps due to a read error. The V call is TRBV20-1, the J call TRBJ1-1, with TRBD1 identical over 8 bases. The CDR3 is 14 residues long. Germline CDR1 and CDR2: DFQATT and SNEGSKA (reference sequence). The CDR3 loop reads CSARSGGSPTGAFF. In DNA form, the CDR3 reads TGCAGTGCTAGATCAGGGGGCTCTCCGACTGGAGCTTTCTTT.

As to this clonotype: One end of the junction does not line up with germline, which may come from a read error. The chain links TRBV24-1 to TRBJ2-2; D uncertain. The CDR3 length is 12 residues. The germline V gene has CDR1 KGHDR and CDR2 SFDVKD. CDR3 sequence reads: CASSRLGGELFF. The CDR3 DNA is TGTGCCAGCAGTCGGCTCGGCGGGGAGCTGTTTTTT.

This clonotype turned up a few times. V gene TRBV5-4 combines with J gene TRBJ1-5, with D perhaps matching TRBD1 (5 bases). The V and J ends lost 4 bases and 3 bases respectively, with 11 bases between them. The length of the CDR3 is 14 residues. The germline gives CDR1 SGHNT, CDR2 YYREEE (reference sequence). As DNA, the CDR3 is TGTGCCAGCAGCCTCCGGGGCACCAATCAGCCCCAGCATTTT. Translation gives CASSLRGTNQPQHF.

The chain is built from TRBV9 and TRBJ2-1, with 7 bases matching TRBD2. V was clipped by 0 bases and J by 7 bases; unmatched bases: 7. The CDR3 has 15 amino acids. The germline gives CDR1 SGDLS, CDR2 YYNGEE. CDR3 in DNA: TGTGCCAGCAGCGTAGAGACTAGCAGGAGGAATGAGCAGTTCTTC. Translated, it gives CASSVETSRRNEQFF.

The chain has TRBV5-1 and TRBJ1-1; 8 bases are a match to TRBD1. CDR1 is SGHRS and CDR2 is YFSETQ in the germline V gene. CDR3 length: 17 residues. Trimming cost V 0 bases and J 5 bases; bases outside gene matches: 12. The CDR3 nucleotides are TGCGCCAGCAGCTTGGTGAGATTACCAGACAGGGGAACTGAAGCTTTCTTT. This encodes CASSLVRLPDRGTEAFF.

This sequence joins TRBV6-1 and TRBJ1-1, with D possibly TRBD1 on 5 matching bases. This CDR3 has 14 amino acids. V lost 6 bases to trimming and J lost 1 base, with 12 bases between them. Germline loops: CDR1 MNHNS, CDR2 SASEGT. CDR3 nucleotide sequence: TGTGCCAGCAGAGAGGGGCGGCGGAACACTGAAGCTTTCTTT. Translated: CASREGRRNTEAFF.

This clonotype has a count of ten or more. The V gene is TRBV29-1, the J gene TRBJ2-7; 9 positions match TRBD1. The CDR3 is 13 residues long. With 1 base clipped from V and 3 bases from J, the junction kept 1 base outside the gene matches. Germline V gives CDR1 SQVTM, CDR2 ANQGSEA. The CDR3 sequence: CSVEGTGVYEQYF. Written as DNA, the CDR3 is TGCAGCGTTGAAGGGACAGGGGTCTACGAGCAGTACTTC.

This clonotype was observed a handful of times. The V call is TRBV20-1, the J call TRBJ2-7, with 7 positions matching TRBD2. This CDR3 comprises 12 residues. The V gene end was trimmed by 7 bases and the J gene end by 4 bases; junction bases not matched to a gene: 7. Germline CDR1 DFQATT, CDR2 SNEGSKA (reference sequence). Written as DNA, the CDR3 is TGCAGTGTAAACCCAGCGGGGTACGAGCAGTACTTC. This translates into CSVNPAGYEQYF.

The chain joins TRBV2 to TRBJ2-2; possibly TRBD1 or TRBD2 for D (7 bases each). The CDR3 covers 16 residues. Germline V lookup: CDR1 SNHLY, CDR2 FYNNEI. Between the trimmed V and J ends, which lost 6 bases and 0 bases, there was a span of 14 bases. This chain's CDR3 is CASSPRGGANTGELFF. The CDR3 coding sequence is TGTGCCAGCAGCCCCAGGGGGGGTGCGAACACCGGGGAGCTGTTTTTT. The whole variable domain, remainder taken from reference TRBV2 and TRBJ2-2, is EPEVTQTPSHQVTQMGQEVILRCVPISNHLYFYWYRQILGQKVEFLVSFYNNEISEKSEIFDDQFSVERPDGSNFTLKIRSTKLEDSAMYFCASSPRGGANTGELFFGEGSRLTVL.

This clonotype turned up a few times. This chain uses TRBV6-1 with TRBJ1-2; 7 nucleotides agree with TRBD1. This CDR3 region has 16 residues. J lost 8 bases, V lost 5 bases, and 17 bases had no gene match. Looked up from germline, CDR1 is MNHNS and CDR2 is SASEGT. CDR3 nucleotide sequence: TGTGCCAGCAGTCCAAACAGGGGTATCTTTATGAAGGGCTACACCTTC. The encoded protein is CASSPNRGIFMKGYTF.

The chain joins TRBV28 to TRBJ2-7, with 9 bases aligning to TRBD1. V trimming: 3 bases; J trimming: 3 bases; junction bases outside the gene matches: 6. CDR3 size: 15 residues. The germline V gene encodes CDR1 MDHEN and CDR2 SYDVKM. CDR3: CASSFRDREIYEQYF. The DNA for the CDR3 is TGTGCCAGCAGTTTTAGGGACAGGGAGATCTACGAGCAGTACTTC. The whole variable domain, remainder taken from reference TRBV28 and TRBJ2-7, is DVKVTQSSRYLVKRTGEKVFLECVQDMDHENMFWYRQDPGLGLRLIYFSYDVKMKEKGDIPEGYSVSREKKERFSLILESASTNQTSMYLCASSFRDREIYEQYFGPGTRLTVT.

This sequence joins TRBV9 and TRBJ1-3, with TRBD1 matching 8 bases. The CDR3 totals 17 residues. Trimming removed 4 bases from V and 1 base from J; junction bases left unmatched: 10. Germline V CDR1 and CDR2: SGDLS, YYNGEE. This CDR3 reads CASSQPRDRGSGNTIYF. CDR3 in DNA: TGTGCCAGCAGCCAACCCCGCGACAGGGGTTCTGGAAACACCATATATTTT. Filled out from reference TRBV9 and TRBJ1-3, the complete variable domain reads DSGVTQTPKHLITATGQRVTLRCSPRSGDLSVYWYQQSLDQGLQFLIQYYNGEERAKGNILERFSAQQFPDLHSELNLSSLELGDSALYFCASSQPRDRGSGNTIYFGEGSWLTVV.

This clonotype was recorded many times. The chain has TRBV10-3 and TRBJ2-1; a weak D match, TRBD1 (7 bases). Trimming removed 0 bases at V and 8 bases at J, with 11 bases between. CDR1 is ENHRY, CDR2 SYGVKD, per germline. The CDR3 is 14 residues long. DNA of the CDR3: TGTGCCATCAGTGAGTCGGAGGGGGCGGATGAGCAGTTCTTC. As protein: CAISESEGADEQFF.

The rearrangement joins TRBV9 to TRBJ1-6; 7 positions match TRBD1. The CDR3 totals 18 residues. V shed 0 bases, J shed 7 bases, and the junction held 13 bases outside the gene matches. Germline loops: CDR1 SGDLS, CDR2 YYNGEE. The CDR3, as DNA: TGTGCCAGCAGCGTAGCCCCGGCCGACAGGGCGGGCAATTCACCCCTCCACTTT. Translation: CASSVAPADRAGNSPLHF.

Notes on this clonotype: The germline gene is not matched at one end of the junction; a read error may be the cause. In DNA form, the CDR3 reads TGTGCCACCAGTGTCGGGGCCGGCTCTGGAAACACCATATATTTT. Residues: CATSVGAGSGNTIYF. This rearrangement joins TRBV10-3 to TRBJ1-3; TRBD1 is a possible D gene (5 bases). From germline, CDR1 is ENHRY and CDR2 SYGVKD. This CDR3 spans 15 amino acids.

This chain connects TRBV7-2 to TRBJ1-1, with 10 bases aligning to TRBD1. Germline CDR1 reads SGHTA; CDR2 reads FQGNSA. This CDR3 has 15 residues. V trimming: 2 bases; J trimming: 6 bases; junction bases outside the gene matches: 6. Here the CDR3 DNA reads TGTGCCAGCAGCTTAAATATCGGGACAGGGGCTGAAGCTTTCTTT. It is translated as CASSLNIGTGAEAFF.

This clonotype was observed at least ten times. V gene TRBV29-1 combines with J gene TRBJ2-7, with D hard to call. Germline loops: CDR1 SQVTM, CDR2 ANQGSEA. The V end lost 1 base, the J end lost 6 bases, and 13 bases lay between the germline ends. The CDR3 is made up of 13 amino acids. CDR3 DNA sequence: TGCAGCGTTGAAGGAGTTGGGTTAAGCGAGCAGTACTTC. Translation: CSVEGVGLSEQYF.

This clonotype showed up many times. The chain combines TRBV15 with TRBJ2-7, with 7 positions matching TRBD1. The CDR3 is 15 residues long. Germline V gene data show CDR1 as LNHNV and CDR2 as YYDKDF (reference sequence). Germline trimming cut 1 base from V and 1 base from J; bases unmatched to any gene: 4. CDR3 in amino acids: CATSRVVDRSYEQYF. In nucleotides, the CDR3 is TGTGCCACCAGCAGAGTGGTGGACAGGTCCTACGAGCAGTACTTC. Looking up the rest from reference TRBV15 and TRBJ2-7 gives the full variable domain: DAMVIQNPRYQVTQFGKPVTLSCSQTLNHNVMYWYQQKSSQAPKLLFHYYDKDFNNEADTPDNFQSRRPNTSFCFLDIRSPGLGDTAMYLCATSRVVDRSYEQYFGPGTRLTVT.

This clonotype was detected once. V is TRBV25-1 and J is TRBJ1-1; D ambiguous. Germline assignment: CDR1 MGHDK and CDR2 SYGVNS. The V and J ends lost 3 bases and 1 base respectively, with 9 bases between them. The CDR3 is 14 amino acids. CDR3 amino acids: CASSEHGWNTEAFF. The CDR3 nucleotides are TGTGCCAGCAGTGAGCATGGTTGGAACACTGAAGCTTTCTTT. Full variable domain (missing parts from reference TRBV25-1 and TRBJ1-1): EADIYQTPRYLVIGTGKKITLECSQTMGHDKMYWYQQDPGMELHLIHYSYGVNSTEKGDLSSESTVSRIRTEHFPLTLESARPSHTSQYLCASSEHGWNTEAFFGQGTRLTVV.

This sequence joins TRBV7-2 and TRBJ2-7; unclear D gene. CDR3 size: 14 residues. The germline CDR1 and CDR2 sequences are SGHTA and FQGNSA. V dropped 2 bases and J dropped 1 base, with 9 bases sitting between them. CDR3 sequence: CASSLQASSYEQYF. CDR3 in DNA: TGTGCCAGCAGCTTACAGGCTAGTTCCTACGAGCAGTACTTC.